One T cell receptor beta chain is described in this entry. Antigen unknown. Unmatched junction bases numbered 2, after V lost 0 bases and J lost 3 bases. The germline V gene has CDR1 SGHRS and CDR2 YFSETQ. This CDR3 contains 15 residues. The data stem from a study of cytomegalovirus exposure and HLA in healthy donors. Study context: About 85 million unique TCR sequences came from HLA-typed donors in an early release.

Study observations and caveats: Usually a TCR sequence was rare, but some public TCRs were found in many donors. Information on immune exposure was restricted to one variable (CMV serostatus).

Healthy bone marrow donors made up the cohort. Both 60 Vbeta primers and 13 Jbeta primers went into the PCR. Only in-frame clones appear in the TCRdb table, and some are missing; sequencing was by immunoSEQ multiplex PCR. Of about 200,000 clones listed, 86% are singletons. This sequence originates from a young woman in good health and CMV-seronegative. Sequenced input: PBMCs. The chain has TRBV5-1 and TRBJ2-3; 9 bases are a match to TRBD1. This CDR3 reads CASSLGGQGTDTQYF. CDR3 in DNA: TGCGCCAGCAGCTTGGGGGGACAGGGAACAGATACGCAGTATTTT.